This T cell receptor (beta chain) stems from a study of cytotoxic CD8 clonotypes in ibrutinib-treated CLL. Sequencing was performed with immunoSEQ multiplex PCR; in TCRdb, only in-frame clones are kept and a portion is missing. The data contain more than 15,000 clones, about 80% of them singletons. Extraction of around 2.2 micrograms of genomic DNA from cryopreserved PBMCs supplied material for TCR beta libraries. The V end lost 2 bases, the J end lost 3 bases, and 4 bases lay between the germline ends. In germline, CDR1 is LNHDA, CDR2 SQIVND (reference sequence). The CDR3 has 12 amino acids. Remarks on this clone: Its target is not known.

Broader study findings: In sustained-remission versus progressing patients, sampling times differed.

The receptor was derived from a human donor with chronic lymphocytic leukemia. The source material was PBMCs, sampled before ibrutinib treatment. The J gene is TRBJ1-2, the V gene TRBV19; D is ambiguous. CDR3 DNA sequence: TGTGCCAGTAGTATATCTGACTATGGCTACACCTTC. This codes for CASSISDYGYTF.